The 14 T cell receptor beta chains listed next were all sequenced from one sample in a study of identical twins. In TCRdb, the 5' RACE reads were re-called with MiXCR into one record per CDR3 protein. The data show under 900,000 distinct CDR3 sequences, 9% to 15% seen once. This sample also appeared in a second study, on yellow fever vaccine responses in identical twins.

The sample comprised PBMCs. The receptors originated from a woman between 18 and 29 years old in good health.

This clonotype was seen only a few times. In DNA, the CDR3 is TGTGCCAGCACTCTTTTTTCAGGGGGCGGCCCGAGTAATCCCCCTAATTCACCCCTCCACTTT. It specifies CASTLFSGGGPSNPPNSPLHF. The genes are TRBV27 and TRBJ1-6, with 8 bases aligning to TRBD1. CDR1 is MNHEY, CDR2 SMNVEV, per germline (reference sequence). This CDR3 is 21 amino acids long. Germline trimming cut 7 bases from V and 6 bases from J; bases unmatched to any gene: 26.

This clonotype was recorded at least ten times. J is TRBJ1-2 and V is TRBV29-1; D is unclear. V gave up 0 bases and J gave up 3 bases, with 14 bases separating them. The CDR3 contains 15 residues. The germline V gene encodes CDR1 SQVTM and CDR2 ANQGSEA. The CDR3 region is CSVEDMGRPHYGYTF. In DNA form, the CDR3 reads TGCAGCGTTGAAGATATGGGCCGACCCCACTATGGCTACACCTTC.

This chain joins TRBV5-1 and TRBJ2-1; D possibly corresponds to TRBD1 (6 bases). Germline V gene sequence: CDR1 SGHRS, CDR2 YFSETQ. There are 13 residues in the CDR3. The germline V and J ends were trimmed by 4 bases and 12 bases, with 17 bases remaining between them. The CDR3: CASSAEQGPPQFF. The CDR3 region has the DNA TGCGCCAGCAGCGCCGAACAGGGTCCTCCGCAGTTCTTC. Full variable domain (rest looked up from reference TRBV5-1 and TRBJ2-1): KAGVTQTPRYLIKTRGQQVTLSCSPISGHRSVSWYQQTPGQGLQFLFEYFSETQRNKGNFPGRFSGRQFSNSRSEMNVSTLELGDSALYLCASSAEQGPPQFFGPGTRLTVL.

This clonotype occurred a few times. J is TRBJ2-3 and V is TRBV10-3, with unresolved D. This CDR3 comprises 19 residues. CDR1 and CDR2 from the germline V gene are ENHRY and SYGVKD. Trimming took off 0 bases at V and 0 bases at J, with 19 bases between the two ends. CDR3 coding DNA: TGTGCCATCAGTGAGTCGGACCTTCTAACAGCTCCTAGCACAGATACGCAGTATTTT. Protein product: CAISESDLLTAPSTDTQYF.

The genes are TRBV6-6 and TRBJ1-2, with 8 nucleotides matching TRBD1. Germline V lookup: CDR1 MNHNY, CDR2 SVGAGI (reference sequence). There are 12 residues in the CDR3. With 7 bases clipped from V and 8 bases from J, the junction kept 6 bases outside the gene matches. CDR3 region: CASNTGGQGYTF. The DNA for the CDR3 is TGTGCCAGCAACACAGGGGGTCAGGGCTACACCTTC.

This clonotype was found a few times. This sequence joins TRBV19 and TRBJ1-4; the D is unclear. Trimming took off 3 bases at V and 5 bases at J, with 7 bases between the two ends. Germline V gene data show CDR1 as LNHDA and CDR2 as SQIVND (reference sequence). The length of the CDR3 is 13 residues. The CDR3 DNA reads as TGTGCCAGTAGTATCATGAGGAATGAAAAACTGTTTTTT. Residues: CASSIMRNEKLFF.

This clonotype has only a few counts. The gene calls are TRBV9 and TRBJ2-5; no firm D call. Trimming took off 0 bases at V and 2 bases at J, with 8 bases between the two ends. In germline, CDR1 is SGDLS, CDR2 YYNGEE. The CDR3 sequence is 14 residues long. The DNA of the CDR3 is TGTGCCAGCAGCGTAGGGTACATTCAAGAGACCCAGTACTTC. It yields the protein CASSVGYIQETQYF. The full variable domain, its missing parts supplied by reference TRBV9 and TRBJ2-5, is DSGVTQTPKHLITATGQRVTLRCSPRSGDLSVYWYQQSLDQGLQFLIQYYNGEERAKGNILERFSAQQFPDLHSELNLSSLELGDSALYFCASSVGYIQETQYFGPGTRLLVL.

The rearrangement links TRBV11-2 to TRBJ2-1, with 10 positions matching TRBD2. This CDR3 has 14 residues. Per the germline V gene, CDR1 is SGHAT and CDR2 is FQNNGV. The V and J ends lost 5 bases and 10 bases, in that order; junction bases with no gene match: 8. In DNA, the CDR3 is TGTGCCAGCAGCCCCTCTAGCGGGAGCGGCGAGCAGTTCTTC. As protein: CASSPSSGSGEQFF.

At least ten counts were recorded for this clonotype. The chain combines TRBV20-1 with TRBJ2-3; 8 bases fit TRBD2. The CDR3 covers 15 residues. Germline assignment: CDR1 DFQATT and CDR2 SNEGSKA (reference sequence). Unmatched junction bases numbered 7, after V lost 0 bases and J lost 5 bases. This CDR3 reads CSARDLLAGGDTQYF. In DNA form, the CDR3 reads TGCAGTGCTAGAGATCTCCTAGCGGGCGGAGATACGCAGTATTTT.

This clonotype has ten or more counts. The rearrangement links TRBV12-3 or TRBV12-4 to TRBJ1-6; D unclear. This CDR3 is built from 12 residues. Trimming took off 3 bases at V and 10 bases at J, with 7 bases between the two ends. The CDR3 coding sequence is TGTGCCAGCAGTTTTCATACCTCACCCCTCCACTTT. This encodes CASSFHTSPLHF.

This chain connects TRBV3-1 to TRBJ2-1, with 9 nucleotides matching TRBD2. The CDR3 loop spans 15 amino acids. CDR1 and CDR2 (germline): LGHDT, YNNKEL (reference sequence). V lost 1 base to trimming and J lost 7 bases; unmatched junction nucleotides: 5. The CDR3 nucleotides read TGTGCCAGCAGCCAAGTGCGGGGGGGATATAATGAGCAGTTCTTC. Translating gives CASSQVRGGYNEQFF.

A few counts support this clonotype. The CDR3 bases are TGTGCCAGCAGTTTGAACCTCCGGGAGACCCAGTACTTC. Residues: CASSLNLRETQYF. This sequence joins TRBV12-3 or TRBV12-4 and TRBJ2-5; the D is unclear. There are 13 residues in the CDR3. Trimming stripped 3 bases from V and 5 bases from J, with 10 bases between.

The DNA of the CDR3 is TGTGCCAGCAGCCAAGAGCCAGCTATGGATACGCAGTATTTT. It is translated as CASSQEPAMDTQYF. The V call is TRBV4-2, the J call TRBJ2-3; D remains ambiguous. V was shortened by 0 bases and J by 6 bases, with 10 bases between the two germline ends. CDR1 and CDR2 from the germline V gene are LGHNA and YNFKEQ. There are 14 residues in the CDR3.

The chain combines TRBV20-1 with TRBJ2-1; D is undetermined. The CDR3 totals 14 residues. Germline CDR1 DFQATT, CDR2 SNEGSKA (reference sequence). V lost 3 bases and J lost 3, with 12 bases in between. Written as DNA, the CDR3 is TGCAGTGCTAGTATCGGCCAGATCTACAATGAGCAGTTCTTC. This encodes CSASIGQIYNEQFF.